These 4 T cell receptor beta chains came from one sample sequenced in a study of blood T cell repertoires in COVID-19. The assay was immunoSEQ multiplex PCR, and TCRdb's table has in-frame clones only and misses some. Of about 200,000 clones listed, 85% to 90% are singletons. The sample was PBMCs or T cells enriched from blood (not recorded which). The receptors originated from a man aged 25 to 45 who had recovered from COVID-19.

The chain combines TRBV12-3 or TRBV12-4 with TRBJ2-7; D remains ambiguous. This CDR3 comprises 12 residues. Trimming cost V 3 bases and J 4 bases, with 7 bases left between them. The DNA of the CDR3 is TGTGCCAGCAGTTTCGGCGGTTACGAGCAGTACTTC. It translates to CASSFGGYEQYF.

There are a few counts of this clone. This chain links TRBV6-1 with TRBJ2-2, with TRBD1 matching 12 bases. The CDR3 spans 16 residues. With V trimmed by 4 bases and J by 8 bases, 8 bases remained unmatched. Germline V gene sequence: CDR1 MNHNS, CDR2 SASEGT. CDR3 residues: CASSVSGTGGSGELFF. CDR3 in DNA: TGTGCCAGCAGTGTCTCCGGGACAGGGGGCTCGGGGGAGCTGTTTTTT.

The chain has TRBV6-2 or TRBV6-3 and TRBJ2-7, with 10 bases aligning to TRBD2. The V and J ends lost 1 base and 6 bases, in that order; junction bases with no gene match: 3. CDR3 length equals 14 residues. Germline loops: CDR1 MNHEY, CDR2 SVGEGT. The CDR3 nucleotides read TGTGCCAGCAGTTACTTTCCTAGCGGGAGCGAGCAGTACTTC. Protein sequence: CASSYFPSGSEQYF.

The gene calls are TRBV20-1 and TRBJ2-5; perhaps TRBD2 as D (5 bases). CDR3 size: 11 residues. V shed 7 bases and J shed 2 bases, with 8 bases lying between them. Germline lookup yields CDR1 DFQATT and CDR2 SNEGSKA (reference sequence). The CDR3 spells CSGGIQETQYF. The CDR3 DNA is TGCAGTGGAGGGATACAAGAGACCCAGTACTTC.